These 6 T cell receptor beta chains originate from one sample sequenced in a study of blood T cell repertoires in COVID-19. The method was immunoSEQ multiplex PCR; TCRdb's version includes in-frame clones alone and lacks a portion of them. The sample yields 150,000 or so clones, approximately 82% seen once. The specimen was peripheral blood. The receptors were gathered from a human donor with acute or convalescent COVID-19. The donor label of this sample is uncertain.

The rearrangement uses TRBV30 and TRBJ1-4, with D possibly matching TRBD1 (6 bases). CDR1 and CDR2 (germline): GTSNPN, SVGIG (reference sequence). CDR3 size: 12 residues. V lost 7 bases and J 8 bases, leaving 14 bases between the germline ends. The CDR3 here is CASIHREEKLFF. Written as DNA, the CDR3 is TGTGCCTCGATCCACAGGGAGGAAAAACTGTTTTTT.

This clone was picked up one time. The J gene is TRBJ2-7, the V gene TRBV6-5; 7 nucleotides align to TRBD2. From germline, CDR1 is MNHEY and CDR2 SVGAGI. Unmatched junction bases numbered 2, after V lost 0 bases and J lost 3 bases. The CDR3 consists of 14 residues. CDR3 nucleotides: TGTGCCAGCAGTTACTCTGGCGGGGGCTACGAGCAGTACTTC. It codes for CASSYSGGGYEQYF.

The chain joins TRBV6-5 to TRBJ1-2; D is perhaps TRBD1 (6 bases). CDR3 size: 16 residues. Trimming shortened V by 0 bases and J by 4 bases, and 15 bases separated the two germline ends. CDR1 is MNHEY, CDR2 SVGAGI, per germline. The CDR3 loop reads CASSYSYSQGGYGYTF. In DNA, the CDR3 is TGTGCCAGCAGTTACTCCTACTCGCAAGGGGGCTATGGCTACACCTTC.

The V and J genes are TRBV5-1 and TRBJ1-3, with 8 bases aligning to TRBD1. Trimming removed 4 bases from V and 0 bases from J; junction bases left unmatched: 3. The V gene's germline CDR1 is SGHRS and CDR2 YFSETQ. This CDR3 region has 15 residues. In DNA, the CDR3 is TGCGCCAGCAGCAAACAGGGGGTCTCTGGAAACACCATATATTTT. Translation: CASSKQGVSGNTIYF.

The V call is TRBV12-3 or TRBV12-4, the J call TRBJ2-3; no firm D call. CDR3 size: 13 residues. The V end lost 4 bases, the J end lost 1 base, and 6 bases lay between the germline ends. For the CDR3, the DNA is TGTGCCAGCAGTTATCGTGGCACAGATACGCAGTATTTT. Translation gives CASSYRGTDTQYF.

This chain links TRBV3-1 (or the pseudogene TRBV3-2) with TRBJ2-2; no reliable D call. Germline values: CDR1 LGHDT, CDR2 YNNKEL (reference sequence). The V gene lost 10 bases and the J gene lost 4 bases, with 13 bases spanning the gap. The CDR3 is made up of 13 amino acids. CDR3 DNA: TGTGCCATAAGGATAGCCAGCACCGGGGAGCTGTTTTTT. Amino acids: CAIRIASTGELFF.